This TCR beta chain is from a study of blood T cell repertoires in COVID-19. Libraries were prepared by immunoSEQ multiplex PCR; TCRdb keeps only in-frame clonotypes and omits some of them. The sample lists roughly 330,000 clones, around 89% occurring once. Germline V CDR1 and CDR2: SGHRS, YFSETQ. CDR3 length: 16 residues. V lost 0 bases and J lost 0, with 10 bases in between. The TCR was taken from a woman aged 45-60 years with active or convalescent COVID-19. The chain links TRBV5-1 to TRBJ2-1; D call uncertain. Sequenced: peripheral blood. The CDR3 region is CASSLESAASYNEQFF. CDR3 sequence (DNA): TGCGCCAGCAGCTTGGAGTCGGCGGCCTCCTACAATGAGCAGTTCTTC.